One and the same sample provided the 28 T cell receptor beta chains below, sequenced in a study of blood T cells in healthy people across ages. The authors ran a second PCR of roughly 6 to 11 cycles using a sample-barcoded 5' primer and a J-beta primer mix. TCRdb itself ran the 5' RACE reads through MiXCR, one entry per CDR3 protein. The repertoire holds 650,000 to 700,000 distinct CDR3 sequences, about a third seen once, with less than 20% in the top ten. The sample comprised blood. The source of these receptors is an elderly woman in good health.

This clonotype was counted many times. In DNA form, the CDR3 reads TGCAGTGCTAGATCAGCCAGGGCGACCTACGAGCAGTACTTC. This codes for CSARSARATYEQYF. The V and J genes are TRBV20-1 and TRBJ2-7; tentative D call: TRBD1 (5 bases). The V gene lost 2 bases and the J gene lost 2 bases, with 13 bases spanning the gap. The CDR3 runs to 14 residues. Germline CDR1 DFQATT, CDR2 SNEGSKA (reference sequence).

The V gene is TRBV3-1, the J gene TRBJ2-3, with 12 bases lining up with TRBD2. The length of the CDR3 is 16 residues. From germline, CDR1 is LGHDT and CDR2 YNNKEL (reference sequence). J gave up 6 bases and V 0 bases, and 4 bases lay outside the gene matches. The CDR3 region is CASSQDGLAGGDTQYF. The CDR3 bases are TGTGCCAGCAGCCAAGACGGGCTAGCGGGAGGGGATACGCAGTATTTT.

The chain is built from TRBV3-1 and TRBJ2-1; TRBD1 matches at 7 bases. CDR1 and CDR2 (germline): LGHDT, YNNKEL (reference sequence). V shed 0 bases and J 7 bases; nucleotides not matched to a gene: 9. This CDR3 is built from 16 residues. The CDR3 sequence is CASSQDWGTEWNEQFF. DNA for the CDR3: TGTGCCAGCAGCCAAGATTGGGGGACAGAGTGGAATGAGCAGTTCTTC.

The chain uses TRBV20-1 and TRBJ2-5; 10 bases are a match to TRBD2. Germline CDR1 and CDR2: DFQATT and SNEGSKA (reference sequence). CDR3 length: 12 amino acids. The DNA for the CDR3 is TGCAGCCTACTAGCGGGAAAAGAGACCCAGTACTTC. It yields the protein CSLLAGKETQYF.

This clonotype was seen a handful of times. A single base separates this from a much larger clone, so it may be a read error. The V gene is TRBV7-2, the J gene TRBJ2-5, with 14 positions matching TRBD2. Losses at the gene ends were 2 bases for V and 11 bases for J; bases not matched to a gene: 10. The CDR3 has 16 residues. Looked up from germline, CDR1 is SGHTA and CDR2 is FQGNSA. This CDR3 reads CASSLRTSGGPGEQYF. The DNA for the CDR3 is TGTGCCAGCAGCTTAAGGACTAGCGGGGGGCCAGGGGAGCAGTACTTC.

Many counts were recorded for this clonotype. The rearrangement uses TRBV6-1 and TRBJ1-2; D is unclear. Germline CDR1 MNHNS, CDR2 SASEGT. The CDR3 sequence is 13 residues long. Trimming took 4 bases from V and 1 from J, leaving 7 bases between them. For the CDR3, the DNA is TGTGCCAGCAGTGCGCGAGATAACTATGGCTACACCTTC. Its translation: CASSARDNYGYTF.

This clonotype was observed at least ten times. V gene TRBV7-2 combines with J gene TRBJ2-7; D not certain. Deletions cut 2 bases from V and 1 base from J, with 21 bases between. CDR1 is SGHTA and CDR2 is FQGNSA in the germline V gene. The CDR3 length is 18 residues. The CDR3 coding sequence is TGTGCCAGCAGCTTACCAGCCAGTTTGTTTAGGGTTTCCTACGAGCAGTACTTC. This encodes CASSLPASLFRVSYEQYF.

This clonotype was counted many times. V and J are TRBV5-1 and TRBJ1-6; D is undetermined. The CDR3 has 14 residues. Germline values: CDR1 SGHRS, CDR2 YFSETQ. Trimming took 1 base from V and 10 from J, leaving 12 bases between them. The CDR3 protein is CASSLKWSESPLHF. CDR3 coding DNA: TGCGCCAGCAGCTTGAAGTGGAGCGAATCACCCCTCCACTTT.

This clonotype was counted at least ten times. A read error is possible here, since a much larger clone lies one base away. The rearrangement joins TRBV5-5 to TRBJ2-7; 8 bases align to TRBD2. Germline CDR1 SGHKS, CDR2 YYEKEE (reference sequence). Trimming at V came to 0 bases and at J to 7 bases, leaving 9 bases not matched to a gene. This CDR3 contains 15 residues. The CDR3 nucleotides are TGTGCCAGCAGCTTGGCGGGACTAGGAGGTCGGGAGCAGTACTTC. Its protein is CASSLAGLGGREQYF.

Concerning this clonotype itself: The DNA is omitted, as the CDR3 cannot be located on it reliably, and the CDR3 follows TCRdb's listing. The chain employs TRBV28 and TRBJ1-2; no DNA check was done on the table's D call, TRBD1. Termini included, the CDR3 measures 14 amino acids. Germline CDR1 and CDR2: MDHEN and SYDVKM. CDR3 amino acids: CASSSSGQGHGYTF.

This clonotype was observed a handful of times. V and J are TRBV7-2 and TRBJ2-5; maybe TRBD2 (5 bases). Germline assignment: CDR1 SGHTA and CDR2 FQGNSA. The CDR3 totals 12 residues. The V end was cut by 5 bases, the J end by 9 bases, with 13 bases between. The CDR3 DNA follows: TGTGCCAGCAGCCCAAGGGAAGCGGCCCAGTACTTC. This encodes CASSPREAAQYF.

The sample holds many counts of this clonotype. V usage is TRBV6-2 or TRBV6-3 and J usage is TRBJ1-1; TRBD1 matches 9 bases. The CDR3 extends over 15 amino acids. Trimming took 2 bases from V and 2 from J; bases not matched to a gene: 3. Germline CDR1 MNHEY, CDR2 SVGEGT. This CDR3 is CASSYGTGRNTEAFF. As DNA, the CDR3 is TGTGCCAGCAGTTACGGGACAGGGAGAAACACTGAAGCTTTCTTT.

This clonotype was counted only a few times. This chain links TRBV20-1 with TRBJ1-1; possibly TRBD1 for D (5 bases). CDR1 DFQATT and CDR2 SNEGSKA come from the germline V gene (reference sequence). This CDR3 has 13 amino acids. Trimming shortened V by 1 base and J by 4 bases, and 10 bases separated the two germline ends. In DNA, the CDR3 is TGCAGTGCTAGAGGCGGGGGAGGCACTGAAGCTTTCTTT. This gives the protein CSARGGGGTEAFF.

This clonotype was observed a few times. The chain combines TRBV20-1 with TRBJ1-2, with TRBD1 matching 7 bases. V lost 5 bases, J lost 7 bases, and 10 bases stayed unmatched. The CDR3 totals 13 residues. Germline V CDR1 and CDR2: DFQATT, SNEGSKA (reference sequence). Here the CDR3 reads CSAPRQGHCGYTF. The CDR3 nucleotides are TGCAGTGCTCCGAGACAGGGCCACTGTGGCTACACCTTC.

About this clonotype: The junction differs from germline at one of its ends, possibly a read error. This chain links TRBV20-1 with TRBJ2-3; D may be TRBD1 (6 bases). The V gene's germline CDR1 is DFQATT and CDR2 SNEGSKA (reference sequence). This CDR3 is built from 12 residues. The CDR3: CSATVQGDTQYF. The CDR3 DNA follows: TGCAGCGCTACTGTGCAGGGGGATACGCAGTATTTT.

This clonotype appeared once. V gene TRBV20-1 combines with J gene TRBJ2-7; 11 bases are a match to TRBD2. The J call may be wrong; the DNA end is better matched by TRBJ2-5. Germline CDR1 and CDR2: DFQATT and SNEGSKA (reference sequence). CDR3 length: 19 amino acids. The CDR3 region has the DNA TGCAGTGCTAGAGCCTCCGGGACTAGCGGTCTGATGTTGGGAGAGACCCAGTACTTC. Encoded protein: CSARASGTSGLMLGETQYF.

A few counts support this clonotype. Being one base from a much bigger clone, this may be a read error. The chain recombines TRBV9 with TRBJ2-1; 9 nucleotides align to TRBD1. The germline V gene has CDR1 SGDLS and CDR2 YYNGEE. This CDR3 is built from 15 residues. As DNA, the CDR3 is TGTGCCAGCAGCCCCGGACAGGGGATATACAGTGAGCAGTTCTTC. Protein product: CASSPGQGIYSEQFF.

This clonotype was recorded at least ten times. This rearrangement joins TRBV20-1 to TRBJ2-1, with TRBD2 matching over 10 bases. This CDR3 has 17 residues. Germline V CDR1 and CDR2: DFQATT, SNEGSKA (reference sequence). V lost 1 base, J lost 3 bases, and 9 bases stayed unmatched. CDR3 amino acids: CSARVRNLAGGYNEQFF. As DNA, the CDR3 is TGCAGTGCTAGAGTGCGCAACTTAGCGGGGGGCTACAATGAGCAGTTCTTC.

V gene TRBV7-2 combines with J gene TRBJ1-2; no reliable D call. Trimming shortened V by 1 base and J by 7 bases, and 7 bases separated the two germline ends. The V gene's germline CDR1 is SGHTA and CDR2 FQGNSA. The CDR3 runs 12 residues. The CDR3 coding sequence is TGTGCCAGCAGCTTAGTTGGGGTTGGCTACACCTTC. Amino acid sequence: CASSLVGVGYTF.

This clonotype has a handful of counts. V and J are TRBV7-2 and TRBJ1-1, with unresolved D. This CDR3 comprises 14 residues. Germline-derived CDR1 and CDR2 are SGHTA and FQGNSA. The V end was cut by 1 base, the J end by 5 bases, with 11 bases between. Written as DNA, the CDR3 is TGTGCCAGCAGCTTAGTAGGGAGTCAGACTGAAGCTTTCTTT. Protein product: CASSLVGSQTEAFF.

Concerning this clonotype itself: Relative to the germline gene, one junction end is altered; a read error may explain this. The chain employs TRBV7-9 and TRBJ2-5; 9 bases fit TRBD2. The germline V gene encodes CDR1 SEHNR and CDR2 FQNEAQ (reference sequence). This CDR3 comprises 17 residues. DNA of the CDR3: TGTGCCAGCAGCTCTCCGGGACTAGCAAAACTCCAAGGGACCCAGTACTTC. It specifies CASSSPGLAKLQGTQYF.

This clonotype was observed at least ten times. V gene TRBV29-1 combines with J gene TRBJ1-5; perhaps TRBD1 as D (5 bases). Germline V gene data show CDR1 as SQVTM and CDR2 as ANQGSEA. V lost 7 bases, J lost 0 bases, and 13 bases lay in between. This CDR3 has 14 amino acids. The CDR3 DNA sequence: TGCAGCGCCTTGACAGATAGTAGCAATCAGCCCCAGCATTTT. Its translation is CSALTDSSNQPQHF.

The rearrangement links TRBV20-1 to TRBJ2-5; D uncertain. The germline V and J ends were trimmed by 3 bases and 0 bases, with 8 bases remaining between them. The CDR3 sequence is 13 residues long. Germline CDR1 DFQATT, CDR2 SNEGSKA (reference sequence). The CDR3 sequence: CSASREYQETQYF. The CDR3 bases are TGCAGTGCTAGTCGTGAATACCAAGAGACCCAGTACTTC.

This clonotype came up a few times. This sequence joins TRBV11-2 and TRBJ1-1; D not certain. The CDR3 loop spans 14 amino acids. Germline V gives CDR1 SGHAT, CDR2 FQNNGV. Deletions cut 0 bases from V and 3 bases from J, with 8 bases between. DNA for the CDR3: TGTGCCAGCAGCTTAGATAAGGGTTACACTGAAGCTTTCTTT. Protein: CASSLDKGYTEAFF.

Of note for this clonotype: This may be a read error: a much more frequent sequence differs by one nucleotide. The J gene is TRBJ1-2, the V gene TRBV28, with D tentatively TRBD1 (6 bases). CDR3 length: 16 residues. Deletions cut 2 bases from V and 4 bases from J, with 17 bases between. CDR1 is MDHEN, CDR2 SYDVKM, per germline. The DNA for the CDR3 is TGTGCCAGCAGTTTACGGGACGGACTAGGGGGCTATGGCTACACCTTC. Amino acids: CASSLRDGLGGYGYTF.

This clonotype has ten or more counts. The chain employs TRBV19 and TRBJ2-5, with 9 bases fitting TRBD1. V lost 5 bases and J lost 11; bases outside the gene matches: 6. Germline CDR1 LNHDA, CDR2 SQIVND (reference sequence). The CDR3 covers 12 residues. CDR3 bases: TGTGCCAGTAGTCCCTGGACAGGGGAGCAGTACTTC. This codes for CASSPWTGEQYF.

V gene TRBV7-2 combines with J gene TRBJ2-7; 9 positions agree with TRBD2. The CDR3 covers 17 residues. Germline trimming cut 7 bases from V and 7 bases from J; bases unmatched to any gene: 20. Germline-derived CDR1 and CDR2 are SGHTA and FQGNSA. The CDR3 DNA sequence: TGTGCCAGCACCCTGGGACTAGCTTCCATATCCCGTGGGGAGCAGTACTTC. Protein product: CASTLGLASISRGEQYF.

This chain uses TRBV5-1 with TRBJ2-3; 9 bases are a match to TRBD2. The CDR3 has 15 amino acids. Germline V gives CDR1 SGHRS, CDR2 YFSETQ. The J segment lost 5 bases and the V segment lost 2 bases, leaving 6 bases of the junction unmatched. CDR3 residues: CASSFAGGRGDTQYF. The DNA of the CDR3 is TGCGCCAGCAGCTTTGCGGGGGGGCGCGGAGATACGCAGTATTTT.